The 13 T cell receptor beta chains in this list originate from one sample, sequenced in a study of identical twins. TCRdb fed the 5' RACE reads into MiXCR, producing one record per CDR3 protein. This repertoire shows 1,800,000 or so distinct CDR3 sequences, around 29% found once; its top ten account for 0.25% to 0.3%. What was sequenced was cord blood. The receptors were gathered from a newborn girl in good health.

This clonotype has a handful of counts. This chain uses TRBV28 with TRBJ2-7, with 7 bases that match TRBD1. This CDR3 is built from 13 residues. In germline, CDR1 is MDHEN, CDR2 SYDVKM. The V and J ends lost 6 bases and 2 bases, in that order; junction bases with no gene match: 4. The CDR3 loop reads CASRRGQAYEQYF. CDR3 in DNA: TGTGCCAGCAGGCGAGGACAGGCCTACGAGCAGTACTTC.

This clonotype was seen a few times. CDR3 sequence: CASIRLAASTDTQYF. The DNA of the CDR3 is TGTGCCAGCATTCGACTAGCGGCGAGCACAGATACGCAGTATTTT. This rearrangement joins TRBV6-1 to TRBJ2-3; 9 nucleotides match TRBD2. Germline trimming cut 7 bases from V and 0 bases from J; bases unmatched to any gene: 5. The CDR3 covers 15 residues. Germline values: CDR1 MNHNS, CDR2 SASEGT.

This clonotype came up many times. The CDR3 region has the DNA TGCAGTGCTAGAGATCCCCCTAGCGGGAGTTGGGATACGCAGTATTTT. This sequence encodes CSARDPPSGSWDTQYF. The genes are TRBV20-1 and TRBJ2-3; 10 nucleotides agree with TRBD2. V gave up 0 bases and J gave up 6 bases; unmatched junction bases: 9. This CDR3 contains 16 residues. Germline V CDR1 and CDR2: DFQATT, SNEGSKA (reference sequence).

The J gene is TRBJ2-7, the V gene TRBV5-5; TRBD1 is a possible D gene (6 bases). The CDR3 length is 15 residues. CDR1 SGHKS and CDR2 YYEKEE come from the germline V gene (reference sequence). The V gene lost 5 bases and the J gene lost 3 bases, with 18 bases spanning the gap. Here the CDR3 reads CASSFDLGRGYEQYF. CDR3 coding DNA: TGTGCCAGCAGTTTCGACCTGGGCAGGGGCTACGAGCAGTACTTC.

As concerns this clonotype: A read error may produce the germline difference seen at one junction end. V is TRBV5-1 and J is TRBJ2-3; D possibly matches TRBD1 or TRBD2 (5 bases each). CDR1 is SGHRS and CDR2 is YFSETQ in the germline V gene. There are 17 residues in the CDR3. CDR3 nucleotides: TGCACCAGCAGCTTGGGGGTAGCACAATCGCCTAGCAATACGCAGTATTTT. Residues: CTSSLGVAQSPSNTQYF.

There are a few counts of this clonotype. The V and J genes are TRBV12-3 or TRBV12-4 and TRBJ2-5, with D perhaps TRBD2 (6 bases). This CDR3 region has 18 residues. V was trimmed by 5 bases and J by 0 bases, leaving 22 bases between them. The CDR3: CASSPSEGLREYQETQYF. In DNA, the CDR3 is TGTGCCAGCAGTCCCTCGGAGGGTTTGAGGGAGTACCAAGAGACCCAGTACTTC.

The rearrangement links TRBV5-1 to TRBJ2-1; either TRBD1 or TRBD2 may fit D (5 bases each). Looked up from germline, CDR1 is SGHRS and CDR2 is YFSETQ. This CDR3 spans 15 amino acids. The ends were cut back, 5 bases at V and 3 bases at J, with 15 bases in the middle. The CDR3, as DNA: TGCGCCAGCAGACGAGCCGGGACCCTCTACAATGAGCAGTTCTTC. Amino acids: CASRRAGTLYNEQFF.

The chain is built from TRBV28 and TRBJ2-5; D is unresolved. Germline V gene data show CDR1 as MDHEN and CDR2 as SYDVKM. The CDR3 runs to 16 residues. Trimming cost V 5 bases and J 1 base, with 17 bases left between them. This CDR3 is CASSPSPDGFQETQYF. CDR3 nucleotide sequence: TGTGCCAGCAGTCCATCCCCCGACGGGTTCCAAGAGACCCAGTACTTC.

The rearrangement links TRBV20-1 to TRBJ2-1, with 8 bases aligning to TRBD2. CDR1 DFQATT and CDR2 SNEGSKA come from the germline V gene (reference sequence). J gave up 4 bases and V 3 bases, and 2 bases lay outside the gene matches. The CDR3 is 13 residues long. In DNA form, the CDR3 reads TGCAGTGCTAGTATAGCGGGGTACAATGAGCAGTTCTTC. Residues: CSASIAGYNEQFF.

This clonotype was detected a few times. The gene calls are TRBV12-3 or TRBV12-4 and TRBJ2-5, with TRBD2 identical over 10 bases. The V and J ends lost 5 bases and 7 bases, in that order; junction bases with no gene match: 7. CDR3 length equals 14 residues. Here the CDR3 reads CASSPGLALRTQYF. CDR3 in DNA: TGTGCCAGCAGTCCGGGACTAGCGTTGAGGACCCAGTACTTC.

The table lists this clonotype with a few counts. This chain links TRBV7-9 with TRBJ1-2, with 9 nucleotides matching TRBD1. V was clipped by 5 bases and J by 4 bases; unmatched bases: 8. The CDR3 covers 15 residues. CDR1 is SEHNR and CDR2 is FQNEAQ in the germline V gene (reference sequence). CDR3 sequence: CASSPPGQGAYGYTF. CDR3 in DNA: TGTGCCAGCAGCCCTCCGGGACAGGGTGCCTATGGCTACACCTTC.

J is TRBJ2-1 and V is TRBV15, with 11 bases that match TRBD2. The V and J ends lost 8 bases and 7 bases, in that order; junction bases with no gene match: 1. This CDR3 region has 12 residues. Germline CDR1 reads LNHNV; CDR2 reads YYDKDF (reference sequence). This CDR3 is CATGTSGNEQFF. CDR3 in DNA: TGTGCCACCGGGACTAGCGGAAATGAGCAGTTCTTC.

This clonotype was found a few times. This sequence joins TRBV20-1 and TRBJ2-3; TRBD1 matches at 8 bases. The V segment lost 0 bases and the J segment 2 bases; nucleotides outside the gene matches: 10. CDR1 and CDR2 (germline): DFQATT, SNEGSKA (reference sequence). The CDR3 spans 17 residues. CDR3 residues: CSARDIRVQGATDTQYF. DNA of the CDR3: TGCAGTGCTAGAGATATTAGAGTTCAGGGGGCCACAGATACGCAGTATTTT.